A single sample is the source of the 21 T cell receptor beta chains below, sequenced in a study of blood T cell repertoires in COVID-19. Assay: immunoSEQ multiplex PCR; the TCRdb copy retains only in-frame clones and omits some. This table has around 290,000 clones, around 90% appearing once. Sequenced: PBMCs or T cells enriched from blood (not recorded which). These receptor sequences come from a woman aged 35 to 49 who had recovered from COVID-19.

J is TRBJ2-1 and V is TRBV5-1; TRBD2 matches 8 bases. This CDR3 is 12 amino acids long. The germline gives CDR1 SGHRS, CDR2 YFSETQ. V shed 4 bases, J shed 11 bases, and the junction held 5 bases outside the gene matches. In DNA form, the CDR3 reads TGCGCCAGCAGCGGATGGACTAGCAAGCAGTTCTTC. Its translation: CASSGWTSKQFF.

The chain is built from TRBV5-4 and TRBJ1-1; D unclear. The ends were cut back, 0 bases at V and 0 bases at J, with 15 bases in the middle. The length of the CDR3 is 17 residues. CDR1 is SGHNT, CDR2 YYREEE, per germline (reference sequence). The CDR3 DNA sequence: TGTGCCAGCAGCTTGGATCGCAGCGGCCAAATGAACACTGAAGCTTTCTTT. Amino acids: CASSLDRSGQMNTEAFF.

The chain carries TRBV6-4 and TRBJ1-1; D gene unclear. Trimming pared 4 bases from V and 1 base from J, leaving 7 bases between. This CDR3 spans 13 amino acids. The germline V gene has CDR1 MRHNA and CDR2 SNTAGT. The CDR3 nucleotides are TGTGCCAGCAGTGCGGGTCCGAACACTGAAGCTTTCTTT. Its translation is CASSAGPNTEAFF.

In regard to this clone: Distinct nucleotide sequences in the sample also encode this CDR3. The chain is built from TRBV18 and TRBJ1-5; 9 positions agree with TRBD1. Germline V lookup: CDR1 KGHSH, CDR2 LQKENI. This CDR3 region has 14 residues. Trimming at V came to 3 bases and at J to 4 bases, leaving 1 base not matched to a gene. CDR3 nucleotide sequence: TGTGCCAGCTCACCGGACAGGGGAAATCAGCCCCAGCATTTT. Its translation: CASSPDRGNQPQHF.

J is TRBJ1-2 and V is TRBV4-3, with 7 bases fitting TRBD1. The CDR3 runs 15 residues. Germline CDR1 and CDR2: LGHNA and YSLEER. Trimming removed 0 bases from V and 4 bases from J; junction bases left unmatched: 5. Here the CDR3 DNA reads TGCGCCAGCAGCCAAGATGGACAGGCCCTCTATGGCTACACCTTC. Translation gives CASSQDGQALYGYTF.

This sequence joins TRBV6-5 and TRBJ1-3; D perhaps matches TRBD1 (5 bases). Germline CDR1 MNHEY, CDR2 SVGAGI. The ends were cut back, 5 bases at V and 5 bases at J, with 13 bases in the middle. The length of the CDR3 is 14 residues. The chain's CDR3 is CASSPGRERNTIYF. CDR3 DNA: TGTGCCAGCAGTCCAGGCAGGGAAAGAAACACCATATATTTT.

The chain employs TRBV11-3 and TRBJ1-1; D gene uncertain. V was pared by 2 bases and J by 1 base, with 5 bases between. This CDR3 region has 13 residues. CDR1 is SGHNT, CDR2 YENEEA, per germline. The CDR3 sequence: CASSLSGNTEAFF. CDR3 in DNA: TGTGCCAGCAGCTTATCGGGGAACACTGAAGCTTTCTTT.

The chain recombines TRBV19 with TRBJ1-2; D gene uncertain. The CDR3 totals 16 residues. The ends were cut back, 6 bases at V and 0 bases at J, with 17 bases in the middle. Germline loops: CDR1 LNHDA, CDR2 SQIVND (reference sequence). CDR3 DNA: TGTGCCAGTAGACCGTCGGAGGGCTTAGCTAACTATGGCTACACCTTC. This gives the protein CASRPSEGLANYGYTF.

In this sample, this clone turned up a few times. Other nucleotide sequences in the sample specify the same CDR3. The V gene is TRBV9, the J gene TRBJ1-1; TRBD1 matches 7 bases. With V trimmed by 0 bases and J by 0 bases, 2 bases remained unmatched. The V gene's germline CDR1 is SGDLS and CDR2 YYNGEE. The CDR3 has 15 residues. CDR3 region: CASSVGDRLNTEAFF. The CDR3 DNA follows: TGTGCCAGCAGCGTAGGGGACAGATTGAACACTGAAGCTTTCTTT.

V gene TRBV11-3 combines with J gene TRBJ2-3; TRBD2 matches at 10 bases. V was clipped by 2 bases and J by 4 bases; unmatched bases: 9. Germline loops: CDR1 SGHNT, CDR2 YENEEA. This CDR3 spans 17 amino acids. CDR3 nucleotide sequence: TGTGCCAGCAGCTTAATGGCTAGCGGGGGATTCGCAGATACGCAGTATTTT. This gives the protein CASSLMASGGFADTQYF.

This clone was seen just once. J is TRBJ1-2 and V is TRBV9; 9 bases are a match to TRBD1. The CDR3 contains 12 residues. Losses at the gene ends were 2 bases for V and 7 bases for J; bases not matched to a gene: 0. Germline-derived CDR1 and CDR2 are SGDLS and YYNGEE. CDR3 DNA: TGTGCCAGCAGCGTGGGACAGGGTGGCTACACCTTC. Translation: CASSVGQGGYTF.

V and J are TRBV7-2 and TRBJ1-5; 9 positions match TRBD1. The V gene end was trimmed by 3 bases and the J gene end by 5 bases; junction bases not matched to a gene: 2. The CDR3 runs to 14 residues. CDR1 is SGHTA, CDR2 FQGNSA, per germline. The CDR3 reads CASSLGQGDQPQHF. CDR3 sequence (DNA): TGTGCCAGCAGCTTGGGACAGGGAGATCAGCCCCAGCATTTT.

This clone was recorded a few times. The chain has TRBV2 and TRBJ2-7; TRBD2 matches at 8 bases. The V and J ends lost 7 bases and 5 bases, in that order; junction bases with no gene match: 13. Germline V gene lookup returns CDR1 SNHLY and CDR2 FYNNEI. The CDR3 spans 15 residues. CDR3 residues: CASNPEGGGMDEQYF. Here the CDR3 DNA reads TGTGCCAGCAACCCGGAGGGCGGGGGGATGGACGAGCAGTACTTC.

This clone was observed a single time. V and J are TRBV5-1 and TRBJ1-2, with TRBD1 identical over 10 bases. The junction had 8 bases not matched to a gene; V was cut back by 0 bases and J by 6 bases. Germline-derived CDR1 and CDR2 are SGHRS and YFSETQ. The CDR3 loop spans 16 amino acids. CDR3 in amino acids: CASSLDGQGVVDGYTF. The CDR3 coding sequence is TGCGCCAGCAGCTTGGACGGACAGGGGGTAGTGGATGGCTACACCTTC.

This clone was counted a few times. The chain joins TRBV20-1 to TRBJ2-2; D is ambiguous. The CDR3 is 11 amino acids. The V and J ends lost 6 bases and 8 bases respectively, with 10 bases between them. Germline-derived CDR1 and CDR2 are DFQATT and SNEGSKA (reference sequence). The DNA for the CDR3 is TGCAGTGCAATAATAGCAGGGGAGCTGTTTTTT. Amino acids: CSAIIAGELFF.

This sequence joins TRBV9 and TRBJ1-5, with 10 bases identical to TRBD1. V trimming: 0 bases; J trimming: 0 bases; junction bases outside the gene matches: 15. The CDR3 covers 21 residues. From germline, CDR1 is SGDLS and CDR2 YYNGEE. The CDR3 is CASSVVEGTGEGVYSNQPQHF. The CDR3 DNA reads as TGTGCCAGCAGCGTAGTAGAGGGGACAGGGGAAGGGGTCTATAGCAATCAGCCCCAGCATTTT.

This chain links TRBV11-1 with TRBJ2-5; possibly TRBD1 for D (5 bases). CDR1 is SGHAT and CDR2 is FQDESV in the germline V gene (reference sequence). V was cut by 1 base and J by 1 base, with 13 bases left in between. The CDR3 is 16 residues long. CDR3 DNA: TGTGCCAGCAGCTTAGGTATAGTGCAGGGCCAAGAGACCCAGTACTTC. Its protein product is CASSLGIVQGQETQYF.

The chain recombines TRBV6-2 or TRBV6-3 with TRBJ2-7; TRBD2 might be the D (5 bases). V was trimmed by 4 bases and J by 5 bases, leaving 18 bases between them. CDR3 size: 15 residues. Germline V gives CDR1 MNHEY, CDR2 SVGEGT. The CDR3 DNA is TGTGCCAGCAGTTCCCTCGCCCCGGGAATCAACGAGCAGTACTTC. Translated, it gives CASSSLAPGINEQYF.

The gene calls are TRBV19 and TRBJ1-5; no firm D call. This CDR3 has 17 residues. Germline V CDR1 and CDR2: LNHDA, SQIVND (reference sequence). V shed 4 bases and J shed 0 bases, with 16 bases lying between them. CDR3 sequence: CASSTPRRSNSNQPQHF. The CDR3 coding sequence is TGTGCCAGTAGTACCCCGCGGAGATCGAATAGCAATCAGCCCCAGCATTTT.

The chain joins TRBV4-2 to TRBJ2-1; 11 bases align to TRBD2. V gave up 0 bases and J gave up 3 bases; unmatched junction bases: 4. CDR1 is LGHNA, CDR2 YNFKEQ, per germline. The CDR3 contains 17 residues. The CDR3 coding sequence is TGTGCCAGCAGCCAAGAAGTGACTAGCGGGATCTACAATGAGCAGTTCTTC. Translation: CASSQEVTSGIYNEQFF.

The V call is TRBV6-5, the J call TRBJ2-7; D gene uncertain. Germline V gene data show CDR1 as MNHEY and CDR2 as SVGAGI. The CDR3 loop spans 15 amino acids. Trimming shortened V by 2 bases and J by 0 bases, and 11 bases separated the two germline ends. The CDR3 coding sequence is TGTGCCAGCAGTTACAGCTTGCGGAGCTCCTACGAGCAGTACTTC. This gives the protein CASSYSLRSSYEQYF.